Described below is a single T cell receptor beta chain sequence and its context. The sample comes from a study of blood T cell repertoires in COVID-19. Across the study: The study drew acute and convalescent COVID-19 samples from the United States, Italy and Spain. T cells, B-cell-depleted T cells, or PBMCs supplied cDNA or gDNA.

Per the authors' pipeline: Nucleated cell number was recorded as an estimate derived from reference gene primer amplification. Generated by immunoSEQ multiplex PCR, the TCRdb table keeps only in-frame clones and is missing some. V, J and clone size are taken as reported in that table, and D and trimming were inferred from the DNA itself. The sample holds some 200,000 clones, about 76% seen once. This CDR3 has 15 residues. Unmatched junction bases numbered 5, after V lost 3 bases and J lost 2 bases. Germline CDR1 MDHEN, CDR2 SYDVKM. Sequencing input: peripheral blood. The clonotype comes from a woman between 45 and 60 years old with active or convalescent COVID-19. This chain links TRBV28 with TRBJ1-2; 8 bases align to TRBD1. DNA for the CDR3: TGTGCCAGCAGTTTCCGGGACAGGCCGAACTATGGCTACACCTTC. It translates to CASSFRDRPNYGYTF.